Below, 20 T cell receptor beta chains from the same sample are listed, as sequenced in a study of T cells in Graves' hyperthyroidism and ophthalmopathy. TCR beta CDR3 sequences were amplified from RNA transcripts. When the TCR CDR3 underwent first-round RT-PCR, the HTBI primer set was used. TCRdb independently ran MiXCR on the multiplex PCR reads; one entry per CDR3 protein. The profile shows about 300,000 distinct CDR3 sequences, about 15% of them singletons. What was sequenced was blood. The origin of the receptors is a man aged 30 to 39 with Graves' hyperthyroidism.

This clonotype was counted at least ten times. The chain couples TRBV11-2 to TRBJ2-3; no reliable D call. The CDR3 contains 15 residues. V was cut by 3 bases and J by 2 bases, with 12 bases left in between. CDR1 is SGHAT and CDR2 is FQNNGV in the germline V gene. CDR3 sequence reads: CASSFTTTPTDTQYF. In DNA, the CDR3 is TGTGCCAGCAGCTTTACGACAACCCCCACAGATACGCAGTATTTT.

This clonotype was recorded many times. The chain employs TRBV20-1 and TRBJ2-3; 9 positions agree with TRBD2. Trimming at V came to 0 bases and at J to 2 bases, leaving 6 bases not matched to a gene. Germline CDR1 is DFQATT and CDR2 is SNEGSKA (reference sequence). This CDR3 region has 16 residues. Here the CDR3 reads CSARDLLAGTTDTQYF. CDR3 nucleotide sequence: TGCAGTGCTAGAGATTTGCTAGCGGGAACCACAGATACGCAGTATTTT.

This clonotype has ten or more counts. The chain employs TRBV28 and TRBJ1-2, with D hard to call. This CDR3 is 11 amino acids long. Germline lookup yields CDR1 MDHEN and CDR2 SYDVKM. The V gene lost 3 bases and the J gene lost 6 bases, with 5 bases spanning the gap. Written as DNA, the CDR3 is TGTGCCAGCAGTTTGAGGGATGGCTACACCTTC. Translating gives CASSLRDGYTF.

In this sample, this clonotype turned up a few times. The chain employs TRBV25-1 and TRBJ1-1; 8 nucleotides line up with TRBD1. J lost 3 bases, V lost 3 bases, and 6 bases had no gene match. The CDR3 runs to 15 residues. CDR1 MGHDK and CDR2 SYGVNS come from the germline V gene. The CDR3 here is CASSDRGHEDTEAFF. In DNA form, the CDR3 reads TGTGCCAGCAGTGACAGGGGGCATGAAGACACTGAAGCTTTCTTT.

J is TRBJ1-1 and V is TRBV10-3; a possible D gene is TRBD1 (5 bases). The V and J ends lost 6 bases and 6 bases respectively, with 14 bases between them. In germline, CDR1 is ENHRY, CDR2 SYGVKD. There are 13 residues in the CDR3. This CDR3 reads CAIRFSVGAEAFF. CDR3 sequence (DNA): TGTGCCATCAGATTCTCTGTGGGGGCTGAAGCTTTCTTT.

CDR3 loop: CASSQEAGGPSYEQYF. CDR3 sequence (DNA): TGTGCCAGCAGCCAAGAGGCGGGAGGCCCCTCCTACGAGCAGTACTTC. This chain uses TRBV4-2 with TRBJ2-7, with 8 bases matching TRBD2. Looked up from germline, CDR1 is LGHNA and CDR2 is YNFKEQ. There are 16 residues in the CDR3. J lost 0 bases, V lost 0 bases, and 4 bases had no gene match.

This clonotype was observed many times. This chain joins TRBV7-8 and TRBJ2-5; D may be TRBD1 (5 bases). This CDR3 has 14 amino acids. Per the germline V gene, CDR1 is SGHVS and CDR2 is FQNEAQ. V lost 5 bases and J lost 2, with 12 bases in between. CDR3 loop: CASSRRQGQETQYF. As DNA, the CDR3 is TGTGCCAGCAGCCGACGCCAGGGACAAGAGACCCAGTACTTC.

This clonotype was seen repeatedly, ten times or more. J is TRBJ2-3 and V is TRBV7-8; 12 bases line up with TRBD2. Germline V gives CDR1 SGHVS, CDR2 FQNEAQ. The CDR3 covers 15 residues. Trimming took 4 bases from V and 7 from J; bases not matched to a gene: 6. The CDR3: CASSSGTSGFHTQYF. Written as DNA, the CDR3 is TGTGCCAGCAGCTCGGGGACTAGCGGGTTTCATACGCAGTATTTT. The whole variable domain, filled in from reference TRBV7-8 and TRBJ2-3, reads GAGVSQSPRYKVAKRGQDVALRCDPISGHVSLFWYQQALGQGPEFLTYFQNEAQLDKSGLPSDRFFAERPEGSVSTLKIQRTQQEDSAVYLCASSSGTSGFHTQYFGPGTRLTVL.

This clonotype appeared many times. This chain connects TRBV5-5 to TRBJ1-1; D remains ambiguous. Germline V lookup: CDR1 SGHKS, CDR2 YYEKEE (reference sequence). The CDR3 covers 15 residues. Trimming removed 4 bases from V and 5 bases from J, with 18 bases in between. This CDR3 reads CASSLYLTAGTEAFF. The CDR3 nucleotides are TGTGCCAGCAGCCTTTATCTAACGGCAGGAACTGAAGCTTTCTTT.

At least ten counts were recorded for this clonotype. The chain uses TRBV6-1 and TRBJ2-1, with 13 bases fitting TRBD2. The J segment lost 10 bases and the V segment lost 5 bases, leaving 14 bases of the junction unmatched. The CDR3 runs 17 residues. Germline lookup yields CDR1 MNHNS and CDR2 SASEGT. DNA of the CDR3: TGTGCCAGCAGTTATCCATCACTAGCGGGAGGGCCTAAGGAGCAGTTCTTC. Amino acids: CASSYPSLAGGPKEQFF.

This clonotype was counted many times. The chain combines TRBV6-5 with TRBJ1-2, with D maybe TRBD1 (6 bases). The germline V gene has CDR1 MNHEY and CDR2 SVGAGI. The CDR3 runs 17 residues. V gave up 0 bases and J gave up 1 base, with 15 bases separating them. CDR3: CASSYSPGQKSNYGYTF. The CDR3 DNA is TGTGCCAGCAGTTACTCCCCCGGACAGAAAAGTAACTATGGCTACACCTTC.

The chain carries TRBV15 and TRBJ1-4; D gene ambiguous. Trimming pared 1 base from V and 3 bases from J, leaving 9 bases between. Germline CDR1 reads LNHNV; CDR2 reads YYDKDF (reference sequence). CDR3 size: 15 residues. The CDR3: CATSRVGYSNEKLFF. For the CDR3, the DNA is TGTGCCACCAGCAGAGTGGGCTACTCTAATGAAAAACTGTTTTTT. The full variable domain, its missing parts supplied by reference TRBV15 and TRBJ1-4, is DAMVIQNPRYQVTQFGKPVTLSCSQTLNHNVMYWYQQKSSQAPKLLFHYYDKDFNNEADTPDNFQSRRPNTSFCFLDIRSPGLGDTAMYLCATSRVGYSNEKLFFGSGTQLSVL.

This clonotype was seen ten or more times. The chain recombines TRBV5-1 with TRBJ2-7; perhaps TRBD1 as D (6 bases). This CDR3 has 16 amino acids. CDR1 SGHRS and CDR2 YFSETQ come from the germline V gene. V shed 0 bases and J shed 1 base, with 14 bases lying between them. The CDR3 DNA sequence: TGCGCCAGCAGCTTGGAGTGGGGGCCCCCATCCTACGAGCAGTACTTC. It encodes CASSLEWGPPSYEQYF.

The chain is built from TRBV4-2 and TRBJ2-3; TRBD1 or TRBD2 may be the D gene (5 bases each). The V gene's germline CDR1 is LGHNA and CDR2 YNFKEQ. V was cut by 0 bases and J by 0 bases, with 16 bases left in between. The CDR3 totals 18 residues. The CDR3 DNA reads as TGTGCCAGCAGCCAAGATGAGGGGATAGCGCATAGCACAGATACGCAGTATTTT. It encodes CASSQDEGIAHSTDTQYF.

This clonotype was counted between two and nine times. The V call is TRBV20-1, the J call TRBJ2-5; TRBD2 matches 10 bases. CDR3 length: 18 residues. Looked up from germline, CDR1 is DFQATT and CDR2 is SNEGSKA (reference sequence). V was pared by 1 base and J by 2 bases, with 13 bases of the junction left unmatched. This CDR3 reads CSARALAGAFYSQETQYF. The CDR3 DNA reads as TGCAGTGCTAGAGCCCTAGCGGGAGCCTTTTATTCTCAAGAGACCCAGTACTTC.

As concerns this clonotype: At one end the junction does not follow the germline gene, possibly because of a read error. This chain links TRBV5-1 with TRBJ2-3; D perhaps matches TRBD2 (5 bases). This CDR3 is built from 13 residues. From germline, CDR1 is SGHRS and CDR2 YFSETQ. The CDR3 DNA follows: TGCGCCGGCAGCCGGACTCTCACAGATACGCAGTATTTT. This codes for CAGSRTLTDTQYF. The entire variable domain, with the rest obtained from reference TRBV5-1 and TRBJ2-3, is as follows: KAGVTQTPRYLIKTRGQQVTLSCSPISGHRSVSWYQQTPGQGLQFLFEYFSETQRNKGNFPGRFSGRQFSNSRSEMNVSTLELGDSALYLCAGSRTLTDTQYFGPGTRLTVL.

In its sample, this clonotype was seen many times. The CDR3 protein is CASSSPGTGNTEAFF. The CDR3 coding sequence is TGTGCCAGCAGTTCCCCAGGGACGGGAAACACTGAAGCTTTCTTT. The V gene is TRBV28, the J gene TRBJ1-1; D might be TRBD1 (5 bases). Germline lookup yields CDR1 MDHEN and CDR2 SYDVKM. The CDR3 totals 15 residues. The V gene lost 4 bases and the J gene lost 2 bases, with 14 bases spanning the gap.

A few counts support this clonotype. The CDR3 loop is CASSSPAGELFF. In nucleotides, the CDR3 is TGTGCCAGCAGTTCCCCGGCCGGGGAGCTGTTTTTT. The chain carries TRBV27 and TRBJ2-2; D gene uncertain. Germline V gene data show CDR1 as MNHEY and CDR2 as SMNVEV (reference sequence). The V end was cut by 4 bases, the J end by 6 bases, with 6 bases between. The CDR3 runs 12 residues.

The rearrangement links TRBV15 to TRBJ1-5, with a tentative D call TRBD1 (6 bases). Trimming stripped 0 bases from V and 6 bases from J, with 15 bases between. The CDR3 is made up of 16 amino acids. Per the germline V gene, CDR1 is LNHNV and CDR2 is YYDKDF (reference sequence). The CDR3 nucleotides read TGTGCCACCAGCAGAGATTACACGGGGGCAGGTCAGCCCCAGCATTTT. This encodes CATSRDYTGAGQPQHF.

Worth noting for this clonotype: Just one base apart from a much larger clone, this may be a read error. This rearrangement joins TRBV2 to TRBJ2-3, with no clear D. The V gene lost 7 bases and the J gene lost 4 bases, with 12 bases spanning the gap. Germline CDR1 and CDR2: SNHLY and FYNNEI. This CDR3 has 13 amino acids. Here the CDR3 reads CASTLWNADTQYF. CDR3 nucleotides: TGTGCCAGCACCTTGTGGAACGCAGATACGCAGTATTTT.